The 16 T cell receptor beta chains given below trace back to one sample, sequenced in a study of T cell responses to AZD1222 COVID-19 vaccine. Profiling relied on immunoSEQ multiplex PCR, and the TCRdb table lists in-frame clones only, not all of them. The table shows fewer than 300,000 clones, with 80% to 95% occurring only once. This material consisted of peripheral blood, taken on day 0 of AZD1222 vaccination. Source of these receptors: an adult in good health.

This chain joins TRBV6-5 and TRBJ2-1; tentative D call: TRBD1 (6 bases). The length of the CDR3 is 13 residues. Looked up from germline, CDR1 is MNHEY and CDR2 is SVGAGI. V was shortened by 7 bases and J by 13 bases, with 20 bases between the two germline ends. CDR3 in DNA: TGTGCCAGCACCCGGGACATGCCCTATATCCAGTTCTTC. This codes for CASTRDMPYIQFF.

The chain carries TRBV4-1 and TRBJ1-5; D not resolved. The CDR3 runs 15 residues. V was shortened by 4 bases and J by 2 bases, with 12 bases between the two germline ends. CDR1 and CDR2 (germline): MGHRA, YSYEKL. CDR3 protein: CASSPLEMGNQPQHF. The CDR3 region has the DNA TGCGCCAGCAGCCCCCTGGAGATGGGCAATCAGCCCCAGCATTTT.

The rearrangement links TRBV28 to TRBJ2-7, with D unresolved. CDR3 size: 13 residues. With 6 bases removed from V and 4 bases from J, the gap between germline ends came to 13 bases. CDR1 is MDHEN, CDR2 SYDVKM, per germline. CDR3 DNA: TGTGCCAGCAGCCCCGCCCTTACTTACGAGCAGTACTTC. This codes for CASSPALTYEQYF.

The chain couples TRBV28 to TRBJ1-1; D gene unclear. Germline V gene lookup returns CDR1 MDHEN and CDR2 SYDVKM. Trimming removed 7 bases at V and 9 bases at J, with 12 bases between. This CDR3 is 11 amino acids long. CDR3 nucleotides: TGTGCCAGCACAGGAGAGCGGAAAGCTTTCTTT. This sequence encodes CASTGERKAFF.

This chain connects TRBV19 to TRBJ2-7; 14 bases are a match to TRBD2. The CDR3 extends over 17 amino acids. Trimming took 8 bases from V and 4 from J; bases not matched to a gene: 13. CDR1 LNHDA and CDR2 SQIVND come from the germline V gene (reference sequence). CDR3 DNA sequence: TGTGCCAGTCGACCACATAAGGGGACTAGCGGGAGTTACGAGCAGTACTTC. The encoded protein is CASRPHKGTSGSYEQYF.

DNA of the CDR3: TGTGCCAGCAGGAAAGGCCTCCCCTACGAGCAGTACTTC. Translating gives CASRKGLPYEQYF. The chain carries TRBV28 and TRBJ2-7, with D uncertain. Trimming took 6 bases from V and 2 from J, leaving 11 bases between them. This CDR3 comprises 13 residues. Germline assignment: CDR1 MDHEN and CDR2 SYDVKM.

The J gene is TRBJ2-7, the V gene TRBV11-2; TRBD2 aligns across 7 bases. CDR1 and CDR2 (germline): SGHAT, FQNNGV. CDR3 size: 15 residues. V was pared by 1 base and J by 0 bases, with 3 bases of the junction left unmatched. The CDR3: CASSLGREASYEQYF. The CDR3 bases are TGTGCCAGCAGCTTAGGACGGGAGGCCTCCTACGAGCAGTACTTC.

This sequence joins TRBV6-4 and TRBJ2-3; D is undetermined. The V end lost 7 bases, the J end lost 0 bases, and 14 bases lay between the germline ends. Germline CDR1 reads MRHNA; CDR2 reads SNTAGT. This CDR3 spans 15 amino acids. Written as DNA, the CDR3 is TGTGCCAGCACCGCCAGGTTTTCTAGCACAGATACGCAGTATTTT. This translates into CASTARFSSTDTQYF.

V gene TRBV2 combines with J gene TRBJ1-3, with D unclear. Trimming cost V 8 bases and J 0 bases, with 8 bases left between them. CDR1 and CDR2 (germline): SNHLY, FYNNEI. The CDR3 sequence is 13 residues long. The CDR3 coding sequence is TGTGCCAGCGCGGGAGACTCTGGAAACACCATATATTTT. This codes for CASAGDSGNTIYF.

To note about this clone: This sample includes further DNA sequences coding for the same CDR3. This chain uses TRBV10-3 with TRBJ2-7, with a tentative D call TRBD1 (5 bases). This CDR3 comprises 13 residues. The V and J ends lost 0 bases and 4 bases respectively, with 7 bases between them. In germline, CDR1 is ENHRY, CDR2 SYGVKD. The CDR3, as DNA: TGTGCCATCAGTGAGTCAGACAGATACGAGCAGTACTTC. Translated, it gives CAISESDRYEQYF.

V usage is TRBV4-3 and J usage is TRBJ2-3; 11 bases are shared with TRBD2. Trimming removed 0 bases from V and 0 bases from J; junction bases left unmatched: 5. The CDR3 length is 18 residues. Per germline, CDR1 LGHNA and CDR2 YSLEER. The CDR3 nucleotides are TGCGCCAGCAGCCAAGATGTGGTAGCGGGAGGGAGCACAGATACGCAGTATTTT. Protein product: CASSQDVVAGGSTDTQYF.

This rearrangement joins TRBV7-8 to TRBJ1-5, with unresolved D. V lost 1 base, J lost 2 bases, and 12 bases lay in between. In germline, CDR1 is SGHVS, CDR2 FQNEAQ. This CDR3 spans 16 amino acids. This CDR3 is CASSLVPVEGNQPQHF. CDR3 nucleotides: TGTGCCAGCAGCTTAGTACCGGTCGAGGGCAATCAGCCCCAGCATTTT.

The chain's CDR3 is CASSLLGAESSGNTIYF. CDR3 nucleotide sequence: TGTGCCAGCAGTTTGCTCGGGGCAGAGAGTAGTGGAAACACCATATATTTT. The genes are TRBV28 and TRBJ1-3; possible D gene TRBD1, 5 bases. This CDR3 has 17 amino acids. V lost 3 bases to trimming and J lost 3 bases, with 18 bases between them. Germline CDR1 reads MDHEN; CDR2 reads SYDVKM.

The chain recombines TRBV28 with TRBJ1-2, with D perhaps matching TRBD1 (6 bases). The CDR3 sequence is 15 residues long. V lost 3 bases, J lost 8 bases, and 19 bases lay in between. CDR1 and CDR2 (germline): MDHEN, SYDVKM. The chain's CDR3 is CASSLEGGRPNGYTF. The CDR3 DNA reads TGTGCCAGCAGTTTGGAAGGGGGGCGGCCCAACGGCTACACCTTC.

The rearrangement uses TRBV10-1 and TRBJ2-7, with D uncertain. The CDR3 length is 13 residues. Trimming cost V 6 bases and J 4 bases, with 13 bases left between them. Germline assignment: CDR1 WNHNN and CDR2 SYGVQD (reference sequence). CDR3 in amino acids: CASRPSRGYEQYF. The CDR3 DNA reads TGCGCCAGCAGGCCCTCGAGAGGATACGAGCAGTACTTC.

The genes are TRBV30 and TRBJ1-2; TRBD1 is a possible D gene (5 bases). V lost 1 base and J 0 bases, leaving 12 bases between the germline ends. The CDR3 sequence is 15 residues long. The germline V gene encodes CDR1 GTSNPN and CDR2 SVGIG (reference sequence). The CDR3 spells CAWSGPGPTNYGYTF. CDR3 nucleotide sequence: TGTGCCTGGAGTGGTCCGGGACCTACTAACTATGGCTACACCTTC.